These 27 T cell receptor beta chains came from one sample sequenced in a study of T cell changes during pregnancy in multiple sclerosis. Profiled with immunoSEQ multiplex PCR; TCRdb holds only in-frame clones, not every one. The data show 79,000 or so clones, approximately 90% seen once. The sequences come from peripheral blood, collected in the first trimester of pregnancy. The receptor set was obtained from a female donor in good health, enrolled as a control in a pregnancy study.

The genes are TRBV7-9 and TRBJ2-1; D unclear. Between the trimmed V and J ends, which lost 4 bases and 0 bases, there was a span of 10 bases. The germline V gene has CDR1 SEHNR and CDR2 FQNEAQ (reference sequence). This CDR3 region has 15 residues. The CDR3 loop reads CASSSQRSSYNEQFF. The CDR3 region has the DNA TGTGCCAGCAGCTCCCAGAGGAGCTCCTACAATGAGCAGTTCTTC.

This chain's CDR3 is CASSLLHEQYF. CDR3 DNA: TGTGCCAGCAGCTTACTTCACGAGCAGTACTTC. The rearrangement uses TRBV11-2 and TRBJ2-7; no clear D gene. Germline loops: CDR1 SGHAT, CDR2 FQNNGV. This CDR3 is 11 amino acids long. The ends were cut back, 2 bases at V and 5 bases at J, with 4 bases in the middle.

This clone was seen once. The gene calls are TRBV10-2 and TRBJ2-1, with D uncertain. CDR1 WSHSY and CDR2 SAAADI come from the germline V gene. Trimming shortened V by 3 bases and J by 0 bases, and 6 bases separated the two germline ends. CDR3 length: 14 residues. DNA of the CDR3: TGCGCCAGCAGTGACCGGAGCTCCTACAATGAGCAGTTCTTC. Its protein is CASSDRSSYNEQFF.

The chain couples TRBV7-9 to TRBJ2-7; possibly TRBD2 for D (5 bases). Trimming left V 0 bases short and J 5 bases short, with 8 bases between. This CDR3 is 13 amino acids long. In germline, CDR1 is SEHNR, CDR2 FQNEAQ (reference sequence). CDR3 nucleotide sequence: TGTGCCAGCAGCTTAGCTGGGAGTCACGAGCAGTACTTC. Translation: CASSLAGSHEQYF.

This clone was found once. The V gene is TRBV7-6, the J gene TRBJ2-5; 7 bases are shared with TRBD1. The CDR3 is 13 residues long. V gave up 5 bases and J gave up 4 bases; unmatched junction bases: 4. From germline, CDR1 is SGHVS and CDR2 FNYEAQ. CDR3 sequence (DNA): TGTGCCAGCAGCAGATGGACAGGAGAGACCCAGTACTTC. Protein: CASSRWTGETQYF.

The chain uses TRBV28 and TRBJ1-2; 7 positions agree with TRBD1. The germline V gene encodes CDR1 MDHEN and CDR2 SYDVKM. The trim removed 2 bases at V and 8 bases at J, leaving 5 bases unmatched. The CDR3 is 13 amino acids. The DNA of the CDR3 is TGTGCCAGCAGTTTAGAGGGGGCGCGGGGCTACACCTTC. The encoded protein is CASSLEGARGYTF.

The chain employs TRBV7-2 and TRBJ2-7; TRBD2 matches at 7 bases. CDR1 is SGHTA and CDR2 is FQGNSA in the germline V gene. The CDR3 covers 14 residues. J lost 7 bases, V lost 1 base, and 7 bases had no gene match. CDR3 sequence (DNA): TGTGCCAGCAGCTTAGGACGGGGGGTCGGGGAGCAGTACTTC. Encoded protein: CASSLGRGVGEQYF.

V gene TRBV14 combines with J gene TRBJ2-7, with 13 bases aligning to TRBD2. With 6 bases clipped from V and 2 bases from J, the junction kept 7 bases outside the gene matches. Germline V lookup: CDR1 SGHDN, CDR2 FVKESK. The CDR3 covers 16 residues. The CDR3: CASSRTSGGRPYEQYF. The CDR3 region has the DNA TGTGCCAGCAGTCGGACTAGCGGGGGCCGCCCCTACGAGCAGTACTTC.

The chain has TRBV18 and TRBJ1-6, with D possibly being TRBD1 (5 bases). CDR3 size: 16 residues. V was clipped by 1 base and J by 0 bases, with 7 bases between them. Germline CDR1 KGHSH, CDR2 LQKENI. The CDR3 loop is CASSPLGHSYNSPLHF. CDR3 DNA sequence: TGTGCCAGCTCACCACTCGGACACTCCTATAATTCACCCCTCCACTTT. The full variable domain, rest sourced from reference TRBV18 and TRBJ1-6, is NAGVMQNPRHLVRRRGQEARLRCSPMKGHSHVYWYRQLPEEGLKFMVYLQKENIIDESGMPKERFSAEFPKEGPSILRIQQVVRGDSAAYFCASSPLGHSYNSPLHFGNGTRLTVT.

V usage is TRBV5-1 and J usage is TRBJ2-2, with D tentatively TRBD2 (7 bases). Trimming removed 2 bases at V and 2 bases at J, with 16 bases between. This CDR3 is built from 17 residues. Germline-derived CDR1 and CDR2 are SGHRS and YFSETQ. CDR3 protein: CASSFGGPQLNTGELFF. The CDR3 region has the DNA TGCGCCAGCAGCTTCGGGGGGCCGCAACTCAACACCGGGGAGCTGTTTTTT.

CDR3 sequence (DNA): TGCAGCGGACAGCAAGAGACCCAGTACTTC. Translated: CSGQQETQYF. The rearrangement joins TRBV20-1 to TRBJ2-5; D perhaps matches TRBD1 (6 bases). This CDR3 contains 10 residues. Per germline, CDR1 DFQATT and CDR2 SNEGSKA (reference sequence).

The chain joins TRBV11-2 to TRBJ2-1; 13 bases map to TRBD2. Germline-derived CDR1 and CDR2 are SGHAT and FQNNGV. The CDR3 runs to 17 residues. The trim removed 8 bases at V and 4 bases at J, leaving 11 bases unmatched. The CDR3 sequence is CASGLTSGGTTYNEQFF. In DNA form, the CDR3 reads TGTGCCAGCGGCCTGACTAGCGGGGGGACTACATACAATGAGCAGTTCTTC.

The CDR3 here is CASSTRTGNTDTQYF. The CDR3 bases are TGTGCCAGCTCAACTCGGACAGGGAACACAGATACGCAGTATTTT. The chain has TRBV18 and TRBJ2-3, with 8 bases that match TRBD1. V gave up 5 bases and J gave up 2 bases; unmatched junction bases: 6. Germline V CDR1 and CDR2: KGHSH, LQKENI. The length of the CDR3 is 15 residues.

The CDR3 reads CASEGDNNYGYTF. The CDR3 bases are TGTGCCAGCGAGGGGGACAACAACTATGGCTACACCTTC. The chain links TRBV6-5 to TRBJ1-2, with D tentatively TRBD1 (6 bases). V lost 8 bases to trimming and J lost 2 bases, with 12 bases between them. CDR3 size: 13 residues. The germline CDR1 and CDR2 sequences are MNHEY and SVGAGI.

This chain uses TRBV2 with TRBJ1-1, with TRBD1 matching 7 bases. Germline V gene lookup returns CDR1 SNHLY and CDR2 FYNNEI. V shed 6 bases, J shed 7 bases, and the junction held 8 bases outside the gene matches. This CDR3 comprises 13 residues. The CDR3: CASRGEDRIEAFF. The CDR3 region has the DNA TGTGCCAGCAGGGGAGAGGACAGGATTGAAGCTTTCTTT.

The chain couples TRBV18 to TRBJ1-5, with TRBD1 as a possible D gene (5 bases). Germline V gene data show CDR1 as KGHSH and CDR2 as LQKENI. The CDR3 is 14 residues long. Trimming stripped 2 bases from V and 2 bases from J, with 7 bases between. This CDR3 is CASSPGGGNQPQHF. The CDR3 nucleotides read TGTGCCAGCTCACCAGGGGGGGGCAATCAGCCCCAGCATTTT.

This clone turned up a few times. The genes are TRBV6-1 and TRBJ1-2; D not resolved. Trimming cost V 4 bases and J 8 bases, with 11 bases left between them. This CDR3 spans 12 amino acids. Germline V gives CDR1 MNHNS, CDR2 SASEGT. The CDR3 loop is CASSGSERGYTF. DNA of the CDR3: TGTGCCAGCAGTGGCAGCGAGCGGGGCTACACCTTC.

This clone has only a few counts. This chain uses TRBV25-1 with TRBJ2-2, with 8 bases that match TRBD1. CDR1 is MGHDK, CDR2 SYGVNS, per germline. V lost 6 bases and J lost 5; bases outside the gene matches: 5. There are 14 residues in the CDR3. The CDR3 sequence is CASRGQEETGELFF. CDR3 nucleotides: TGTGCCAGCAGGGGACAGGAGGAGACCGGGGAGCTGTTTTTT.

This clone has more than one count but fewer than ten. The chain has TRBV29-1 and TRBJ1-1; 7 bases map to TRBD1. V was clipped by 7 bases and J by 7 bases; unmatched bases: 3. CDR1 and CDR2 from the germline V gene are SQVTM and ANQGSEA. The CDR3 length is 10 residues. The CDR3, as DNA: TGCAGCGCAGGACAGGTTGAAGCTTTCTTT. The encoded protein is CSAGQVEAFF.

This sequence joins TRBV4-3 and TRBJ2-2, with D unresolved. V was shortened by 0 bases and J by 0 bases, with 11 bases between the two germline ends. The CDR3 sequence is 17 residues long. Germline V gives CDR1 LGHNA, CDR2 YSLEER. CDR3 protein: CASSQDQVYANTGELFF. The CDR3 bases are TGCGCCAGCAGCCAAGATCAGGTCTACGCGAACACCGGGGAGCTGTTTTTT.

In this sample, this clone turned up once. The CDR3 nucleotides are TGTGCCAGCAGCTCTAAGGGGTCCCGGGGCTACACCTTC. Protein product: CASSSKGSRGYTF. This chain connects TRBV28 to TRBJ1-2; tentative D call: TRBD1 (5 bases). Germline values: CDR1 MDHEN, CDR2 SYDVKM. This CDR3 has 13 residues. Trimming left V 6 bases short and J 8 bases short, with 16 bases between.

The gene calls are TRBV28 and TRBJ1-5, with D maybe TRBD1 (6 bases). V was cut by 11 bases and J by 1 base, with 12 bases left in between. In germline, CDR1 is MDHEN, CDR2 SYDVKM. There are 13 residues in the CDR3. The CDR3 loop is CAWGRGSNQPQHF. CDR3 nucleotides: TGTGCCTGGGGAAGGGGGAGCAATCAGCCCCAGCATTTT.

The rearrangement links TRBV5-4 to TRBJ2-5, with a weak D call TRBD2 (6 bases). V was pared by 4 bases and J by 2 bases, with 15 bases between. The germline V gene has CDR1 SGHNT and CDR2 YYREEE (reference sequence). The CDR3 totals 15 residues. CDR3 loop: CASSRRDSSQETQYF. The CDR3 region has the DNA TGTGCCAGCAGCCGCCGGGACTCCTCTCAAGAGACCCAGTACTTC.

This rearrangement joins TRBV6-5 to TRBJ2-4; tentatively, D is TRBD1 (6 bases). The CDR3 has 13 residues. Germline values: CDR1 MNHEY, CDR2 SVGAGI. Trimming removed 11 bases at V and 9 bases at J, with 20 bases between. The CDR3 loop reads CACRDTSAGIQYF. CDR3 nucleotides: TGTGCCTGCCGGGACACTTCTGCGGGCATTCAGTACTTC.

The sample holds one count of this clone. The J gene is TRBJ1-5, the V gene TRBV6-6, with D possibly being TRBD1 (6 bases). The CDR3 is made up of 13 amino acids. CDR1 and CDR2 from the germline V gene are MNHNY and SVGAGI (reference sequence). The V end was cut by 11 bases, the J end by 0 bases, with 11 bases between. CDR3 residues: CAAGDYSNQPQHF. As DNA, the CDR3 is TGTGCCGCAGGGGACTATAGCAATCAGCCCCAGCATTTT.

The chain combines TRBV7-6 with TRBJ1-1; D is unclear. This CDR3 is built from 13 residues. V was cut by 5 bases and J by 6 bases, with 13 bases left in between. The germline V gene has CDR1 SGHVS and CDR2 FNYEAQ. The CDR3 DNA follows: TGTGCCAGCAGCCCCAGCGTGGGAGCTGAAGCTTTCTTT. Protein: CASSPSVGAEAFF.

This chain connects TRBV27 to TRBJ2-7; D is perhaps TRBD1 (5 bases). V lost 11 bases and J 7 bases, leaving 15 bases between the germline ends. Per the germline V gene, CDR1 is MNHEY and CDR2 is SMNVEV (reference sequence). The CDR3 length is 11 residues. As DNA, the CDR3 is TGTGCCTTAGGGGCCCCCGGGGAGCAGTACTTC. It encodes CALGAPGEQYF.